A selection of T cell receptor beta chains follows, all from one sample in a study of early T cells in non-severe SARS-CoV-2 infection. TCRdb called the 5' RACE reads again in MiXCR, with one record for every CDR3 protein. The profile shows some 36,000 distinct CDR3 sequences, 5.5% to 8% of them singletons. The sample consisted of whole blood, taken at baseline. The receptor source for this set is an adult who was a healthcare worker with PCR-confirmed SARS-CoV-2 infection or an uninfected control (not recorded which). Both conserved end residues are trimmed from each CDR3. The D gene is left open where the match is weak. The size entry is marked missing in some rows and otherwise reads once, few, many or a size class.

TRBJ1-3 - - TRBV18 ASSPEGPSVSGNTIY
TRBJ2-3 many - TRBV2 ASSPQSAADTQY
TRBJ1-2 many - TRBV29-1 SVGGTSNYGYT
TRBJ2-6 few - TRBV29-1 SVVVGANVLT
TRBJ1-5 many TRBD1 TRBV6-2/TRBV6-3 ASLKSGTGGRDQPQH
TRBJ2-7 many - TRBV18 ASSLGRDYEQY
TRBJ2-1 - - TRBV30 AWASISEQF
TRBJ2-1 few - TRBV28 ASSSPWGEQF
TRBJ2-2 few - TRBV28 ASSLFHTGELF
TRBJ2-7 many TRBD1 TRBV6-5 ASSNKGAWEQY
TRBJ1-1 - - TRBV10-1 ASSETSLGTEAF
TRBJ1-1 - - TRBV6-2/TRBV6-3 ASSYAGTEAF
TRBJ2-6 - TRBD1 TRBV6-5 ASSWTGSRGANVLT
TRBJ2-5 many - TRBV20-1 SARVENSQETQY
TRBJ2-1 many TRBD1 TRBV24-1 ATSVGTVDEQF
TRBJ2-4 many - TRBV28 ASRAGGETGDQY
TRBJ1-2 many - TRBV29-1 SVGGSSYGYT
TRBJ2-2 many - TRBV27 ASSLGRNTGELF
TRBJ1-1 once - TRBV7-3 ASSLMGDTEAF
TRBJ2-7 few - TRBV27 ASSLMAGWSVSYEQY
TRBJ2-1 few - TRBV7-2 ASSSRAGTNNEQF
TRBJ1-2 - - TRBV7-9 ASSLGANGYT
TRBJ2-6 - - TRBV6-1 ASSPTPGANVLT
TRBJ2-1 - - TRBV11-2 ASSPRASSSEQF
TRBJ2-1 few - TRBV6-4 ASSVNSGYNEQF
TRBJ2-1 many TRBD2 TRBV6-4 ASSELADLQEQF
TRBJ2-1 many - TRBV4-2 ASSQDRASWNEQF
TRBJ1-1 many - TRBV5-1 ASSSRPGNTEAF
TRBJ2-7 many TRBD2 TRBV7-9 ASSHTAGLNYEQY
TRBJ2-3 few TRBD2 TRBV29-1 SVDHRAASGRATDTQY
TRBJ2-3 few - TRBV6-2/TRBV6-3 ASSYPTGDASTDTQY